This T cell receptor (beta chain) appears in the sequencing data of a study of cytomegalovirus exposure and HLA in healthy donors. On the study more broadly: The approximately 120 validation repertoires were reported in a later analysis to have been generated on the same platform as the approximately 600 first-cohort repertoires.

V was trimmed by 3 bases and J by 1 base, leaving 20 bases between them. This CDR3 is built from 17 residues. Germline V gene lookup returns CDR1 SGHNT and CDR2 YYREEE (reference sequence). Sequencing used immunoSEQ multiplex PCR; TCRdb keeps in-frame clones, though not all of them. The profile shows roughly 200,000 clones, about 81% of them singletons. This clonotype was sampled from a woman aged 25 to 39 in good health and CMV-seronegative. Source material: PBMCs. This chain links TRBV5-4 with TRBJ2-7; D is possibly TRBD2 (5 bases). The CDR3 sequence is CASSSRLRTAPSYEQYF. DNA for the CDR3: TGTGCCAGCAGCTCCCGACTCCGGACTGCGCCTTCCTACGAGCAGTACTTC.